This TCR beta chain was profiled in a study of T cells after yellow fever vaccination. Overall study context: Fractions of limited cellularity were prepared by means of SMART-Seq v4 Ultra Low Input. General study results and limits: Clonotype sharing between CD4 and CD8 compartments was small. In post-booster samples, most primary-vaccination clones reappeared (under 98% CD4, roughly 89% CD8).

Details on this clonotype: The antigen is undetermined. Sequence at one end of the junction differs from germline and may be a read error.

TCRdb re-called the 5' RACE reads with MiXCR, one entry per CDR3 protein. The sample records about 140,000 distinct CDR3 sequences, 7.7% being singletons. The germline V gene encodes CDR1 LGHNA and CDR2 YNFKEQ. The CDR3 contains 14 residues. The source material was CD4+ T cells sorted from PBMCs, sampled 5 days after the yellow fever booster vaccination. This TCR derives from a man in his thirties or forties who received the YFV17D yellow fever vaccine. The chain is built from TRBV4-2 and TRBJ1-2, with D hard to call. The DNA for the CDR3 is TGTGCCAGCAGCCCCGGGCTCCCCTGCTATCGCTACACCTTC. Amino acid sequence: CASSPGLPCYRYTF.